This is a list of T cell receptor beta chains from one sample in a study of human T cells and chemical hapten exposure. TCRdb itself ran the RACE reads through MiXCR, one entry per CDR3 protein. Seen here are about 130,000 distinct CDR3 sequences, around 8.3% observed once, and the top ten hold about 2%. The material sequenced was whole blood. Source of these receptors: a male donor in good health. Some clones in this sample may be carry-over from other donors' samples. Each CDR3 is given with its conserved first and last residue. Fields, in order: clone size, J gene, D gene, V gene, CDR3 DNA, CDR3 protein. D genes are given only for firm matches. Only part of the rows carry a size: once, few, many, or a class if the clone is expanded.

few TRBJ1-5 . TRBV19 TGTGCCAGTAGTACCGACGGGGGGAGGCCCCAGCATTTT CASSTDGGRPQHF
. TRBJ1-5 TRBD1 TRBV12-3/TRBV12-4 TGTGCCAGCAGTCCTGGACAGGGTACTCAGCCCCAGCATTTT CASSPGQGTQPQHF
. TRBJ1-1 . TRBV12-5 TGTGCTAGTGGTCCTACAGGGAACACTGAAGCTTTCTTT CASGPTGNTEAFF
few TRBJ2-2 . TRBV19 TGTGCCAGTAGTATAACTGTGAACACCGGGGAGCTGTTTTTT CASSITVNTGELFF
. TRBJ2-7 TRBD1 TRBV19 TGTGCCAGTAGTACTTCTCCGGGACAGAGCTCCTACGAGCAGTACTTC CASSTSPGQSSYEQYF
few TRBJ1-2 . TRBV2 TGTGCCAGCAGTGAGATCAGTAGTTCCTATGGCTACACCTTC CASSEISSSYGYTF
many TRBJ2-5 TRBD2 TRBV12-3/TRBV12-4 TGTGCCAGCAGTCCCGGGGGGGGAGGAGAGACCCAGTACTTC CASSPGGGGETQYF
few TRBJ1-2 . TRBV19 TGTGCCAGTAGTGAGGGGGTCCTCATCGGGGGCTACACCTTC CASSEGVLIGGYTF
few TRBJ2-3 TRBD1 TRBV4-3 TGCGCCAGCAGCCAAGGGGGACAGGGGGCCCTAGATACGCAGTATTTT CASSQGGQGALDTQYF
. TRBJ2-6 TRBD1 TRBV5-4 TGTGCCAGCAGCTCCACAGGGGCAGGGGCCAACGTCCTGACTTTC CASSSTGAGANVLTF
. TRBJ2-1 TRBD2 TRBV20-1 TGCAGTGCTAGAGTTACTAGCGGGGGGGCAGAGCAGTTCTTC CSARVTSGGAEQFF
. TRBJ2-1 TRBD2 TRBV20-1 TGCAGTGCTAGTTTGGGGGGGGGTTATGAGCAGTTCTTC CSASLGGGYEQFF
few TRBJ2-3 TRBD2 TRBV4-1 TGCGCCAGCAGCCAAGCGGGGGGATTTAGCACAGATACGCAGTATTTT CASSQAGGFSTDTQYF
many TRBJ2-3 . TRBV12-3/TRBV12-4 TGTGCCAGCAGTTTCTGGTCGACGCGCGGCGGTGATACGCAGTATTTT CASSFWSTRGGDTQYF